This T cell receptor beta chain was obtained from a study of blood T cell repertoires in COVID-19. Study-level information: Some COVID-19 samples were acute and others convalescent; all came from the United States, Italy and Spain. T cells, B-cell-depleted T cells, or PBMCs provided the cDNA or gDNA that served as material.

All enrollees were roughly 18 to 89 years old and from under 25 US areas. Profiled with immunoSEQ multiplex PCR; TCRdb holds only in-frame clones, not every one. The data show around 450,000 clones, around 87% seen once. V lost 2 bases, J lost 5 bases, and 8 bases lay in between. CDR3 length: 13 residues. Per germline, CDR1 MNHEY and CDR2 SMNVEV (reference sequence). Sequenced: PBMCs or T cells enriched from blood (not recorded which). The V call is TRBV27, the J call TRBJ2-3; the D is unclear. The clonotype was recovered from a woman aged 18-29 years who had recovered from COVID-19. Here the CDR3 reads CASSLNRVDTQYF. CDR3 in DNA: TGTGCCAGCAGTTTAAATCGGGTAGATACGCAGTATTTT.